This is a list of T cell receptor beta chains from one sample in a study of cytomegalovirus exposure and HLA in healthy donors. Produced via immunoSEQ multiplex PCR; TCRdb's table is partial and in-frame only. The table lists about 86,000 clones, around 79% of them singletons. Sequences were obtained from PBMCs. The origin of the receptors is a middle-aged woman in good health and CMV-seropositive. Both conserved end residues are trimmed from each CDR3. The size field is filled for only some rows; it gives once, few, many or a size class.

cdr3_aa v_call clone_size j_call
ASSLATAGNTIY TRBV5-1 few TRBJ1-3
ASSASGQALGGNTIY TRBV19 - TRBJ1-3
ASTSRPTDRALNQPQH TRBV19 - TRBJ1-5
ASSVDPSLNTQY TRBV9 - TRBJ2-3
ASRRGWNTEAF TRBV19 - TRBJ1-1
ASSPDRFYGYT TRBV7-2 - TRBJ1-2
ASSQVGDTSYEQY TRBV4-3 - TRBJ2-7
SATGGGEQY TRBV20-1 - TRBJ2-7
ASRSGTGYTDTQY TRBV11-2 - TRBJ2-3
ASSFSQGFGELF TRBV7-2 once TRBJ1-4
ASSLQGLAGAGTGELF TRBV7-2 - TRBJ2-2
ASSSPPGQGRTEAF TRBV28 - TRBJ1-1
ASSPYTGEQETQY TRBV27 - TRBJ2-5
ASSVHPGTGANVLT TRBV7-8 - TRBJ2-6
ASSLGQGSNEQY TRBV7-8 - TRBJ2-7
ASSIYLLAKETQY TRBV19 - TRBJ2-5
ASSLGLAGFSYEQY TRBV7-6 - TRBJ2-7
ATSSARGQGSTEAF TRBV15 - TRBJ1-1
ASSEVTGPQH TRBV25-1 - TRBJ1-5
ASSPRSGEANYGYT TRBV18 once TRBJ1-2
ASRSGLAGGNEQF TRBV27 - TRBJ2-1
SVDRSPRDEQF TRBV29-1 - TRBJ2-1
ASSVNIFQSYGYT TRBV11-2 - TRBJ1-2
ASGYSNQPQH TRBV12-5 - TRBJ1-5
ASSLQDRVNYGYT TRBV5-5 - TRBJ1-2
ASSQDPTAVRETQY TRBV4-3 - TRBJ2-5
ASSLGVTSGYEQY TRBV28 - TRBJ2-7
ASSLAVDRGKF TRBV7-9 - TRBJ2-1
ASRGRGLAGNEQF TRBV2 once TRBJ2-1
ASSDTDSNQPQH TRBV27 few TRBJ1-5
SVKGSSGGAGFFKF TRBV29-1 - TRBJ2-1
ASREVYNEQF TRBV6-6 - TRBJ2-1
ASSRQGTGANVLT TRBV19 - TRBJ2-6
ASSFKTGTSGTGTGELF TRBV7-2 few TRBJ2-2
ASSPGQGGTQY TRBV5-6 - TRBJ2-5